The TCR beta chain described here comes from a study of blood T cell repertoires in COVID-19. It was within 2 weeks before study entry that exposed participants met a COVID-19 case. J gave up 3 bases and V 3 bases, and 12 bases lay outside the gene matches. The CDR3 extends over 17 amino acids. The V gene's germline CDR1 is DFQATT and CDR2 SNEGSKA (reference sequence). The method was immunoSEQ multiplex PCR; TCRdb's version includes in-frame clones alone and lacks a portion of them. The repertoire holds roughly 240,000 clones, with about four fifths as singletons. This clone occurred once. This sequence was found in a woman aged 40 to 50 who had been exposed to COVID-19. The genes are TRBV20-1 and TRBJ2-1; 9 bases match TRBD2. The sequenced material came from PBMCs or T cells enriched from blood (not recorded which). CDR3 sequence reads: CSASRPAGGLLYNEQFF. CDR3 DNA sequence: TGCAGTGCTAGTCGCCCAGCGGGGGGCCTACTCTACAATGAGCAGTTCTTC.